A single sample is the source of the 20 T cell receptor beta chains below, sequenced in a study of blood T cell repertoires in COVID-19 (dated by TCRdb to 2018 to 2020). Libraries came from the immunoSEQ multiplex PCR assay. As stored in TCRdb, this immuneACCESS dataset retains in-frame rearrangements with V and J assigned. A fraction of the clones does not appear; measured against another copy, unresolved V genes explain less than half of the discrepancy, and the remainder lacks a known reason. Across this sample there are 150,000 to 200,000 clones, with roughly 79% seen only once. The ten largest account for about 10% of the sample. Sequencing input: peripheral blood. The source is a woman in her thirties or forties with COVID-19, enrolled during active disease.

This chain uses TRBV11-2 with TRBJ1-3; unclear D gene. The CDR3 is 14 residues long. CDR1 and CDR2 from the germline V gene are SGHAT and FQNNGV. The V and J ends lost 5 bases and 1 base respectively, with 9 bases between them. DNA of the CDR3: TGTGCCAGCAGCCCGGCGGGATCTGGAAACACCATATATTTT. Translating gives CASSPAGSGNTIYF.

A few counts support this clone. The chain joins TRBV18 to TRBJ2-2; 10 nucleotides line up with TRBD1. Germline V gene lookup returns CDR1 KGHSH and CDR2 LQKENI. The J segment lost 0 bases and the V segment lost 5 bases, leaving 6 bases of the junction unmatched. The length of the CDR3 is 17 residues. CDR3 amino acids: CASSTRDRGTNTGELFF. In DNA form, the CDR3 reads TGTGCCAGCTCAACCCGGGACAGGGGAACGAACACCGGGGAGCTGTTTTTT.

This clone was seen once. The CDR3 spells CAISDGTGELFF. CDR3 nucleotide sequence: TGTGCCATCAGTGACGGGACCGGGGAGCTGTTTTTT. The chain links TRBV10-3 to TRBJ2-2; D call uncertain. V gave up 3 bases and J gave up 5 bases, with 4 bases separating them. This CDR3 is built from 12 residues. CDR1 and CDR2 (germline): ENHRY, SYGVKD.

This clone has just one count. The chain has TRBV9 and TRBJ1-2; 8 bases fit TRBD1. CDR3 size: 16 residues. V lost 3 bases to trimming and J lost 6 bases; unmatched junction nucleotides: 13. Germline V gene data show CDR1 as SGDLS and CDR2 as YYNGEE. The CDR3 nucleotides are TGTGCCAGCAGCGAACAAGGACAGGGAAATACCGATGGCTACACCTTC. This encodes CASSEQGQGNTDGYTF.

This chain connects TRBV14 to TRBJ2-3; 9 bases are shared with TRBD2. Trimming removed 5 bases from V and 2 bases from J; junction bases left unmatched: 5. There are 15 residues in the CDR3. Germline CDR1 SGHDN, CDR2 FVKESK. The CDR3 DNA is TGTGCCAGCAGCTCCCTAGCGGGGCTCACAGATACGCAGTATTTT. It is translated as CASSSLAGLTDTQYF. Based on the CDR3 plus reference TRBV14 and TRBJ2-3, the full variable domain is EAGVTQFPSHSVIEKGQTVTLRCDPISGHDNLYWYRRVMGKEIKFLLHFVKESKQDESGMPNNRFLAERTGGTYSTLKVQPAELEDSGVYFCASSSLAGLTDTQYFGPGTRLTVL.

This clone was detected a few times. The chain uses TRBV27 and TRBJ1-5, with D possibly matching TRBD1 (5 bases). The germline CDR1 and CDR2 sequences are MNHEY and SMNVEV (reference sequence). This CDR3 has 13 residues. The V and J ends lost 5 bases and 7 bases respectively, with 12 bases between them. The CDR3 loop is CASSGDLDQPQHF. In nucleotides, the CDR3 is TGTGCCAGCAGTGGGGACTTGGACCAGCCCCAGCATTTT.

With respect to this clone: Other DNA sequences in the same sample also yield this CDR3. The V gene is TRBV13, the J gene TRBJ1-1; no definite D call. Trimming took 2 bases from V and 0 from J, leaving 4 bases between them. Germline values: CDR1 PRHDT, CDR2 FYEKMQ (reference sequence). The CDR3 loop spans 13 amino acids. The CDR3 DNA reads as TGTGCCAGCAGCTTACGTGTGAACACTGAAGCTTTCTTT. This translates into CASSLRVNTEAFF.

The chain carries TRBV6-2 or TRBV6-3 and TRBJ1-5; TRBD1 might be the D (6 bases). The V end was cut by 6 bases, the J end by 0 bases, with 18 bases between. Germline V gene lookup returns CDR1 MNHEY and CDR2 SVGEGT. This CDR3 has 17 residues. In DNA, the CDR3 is TGTGCCAGCAGCCCCCCGGGACACTTTGATAGCAATCAGCCCCAGCATTTT. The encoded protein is CASSPPGHFDSNQPQHF.

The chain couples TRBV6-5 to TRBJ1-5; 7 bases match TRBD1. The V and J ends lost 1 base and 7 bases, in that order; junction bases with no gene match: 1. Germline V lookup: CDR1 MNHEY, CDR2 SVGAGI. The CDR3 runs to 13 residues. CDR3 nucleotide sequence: TGTGCCAGCAGTTACTTCAGGGGGCAGCCCCAGCATTTT. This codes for CASSYFRGQPQHF.

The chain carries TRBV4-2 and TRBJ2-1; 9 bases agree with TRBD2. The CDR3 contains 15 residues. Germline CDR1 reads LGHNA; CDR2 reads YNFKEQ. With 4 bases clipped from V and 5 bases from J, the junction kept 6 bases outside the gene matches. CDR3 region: CASSPSGRFNNEQFF. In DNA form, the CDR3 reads TGTGCCAGCAGCCCAAGCGGGAGGTTCAACAATGAGCAGTTCTTC.

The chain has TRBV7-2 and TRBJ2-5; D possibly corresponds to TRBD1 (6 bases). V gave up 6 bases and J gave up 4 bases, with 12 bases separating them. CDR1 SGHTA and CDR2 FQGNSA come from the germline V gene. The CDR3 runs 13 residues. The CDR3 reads CASSPGQLETQYF. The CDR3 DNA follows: TGTGCCAGCAGTCCCGGACAGCTAGAGACCCAGTACTTC.

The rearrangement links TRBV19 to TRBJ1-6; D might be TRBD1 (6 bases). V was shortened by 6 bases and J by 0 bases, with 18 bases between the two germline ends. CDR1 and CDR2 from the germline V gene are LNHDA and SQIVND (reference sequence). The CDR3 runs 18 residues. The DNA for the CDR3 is TGTGCCAGTAGCTCGGGACAACCAAGAAGCTCCTATAATTCACCCCTCCACTTT. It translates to CASSSGQPRSSYNSPLHF.

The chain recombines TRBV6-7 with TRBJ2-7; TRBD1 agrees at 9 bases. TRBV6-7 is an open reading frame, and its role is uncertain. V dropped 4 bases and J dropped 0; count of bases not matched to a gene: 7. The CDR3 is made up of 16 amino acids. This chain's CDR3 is CASSCIDRGYSYEQYV. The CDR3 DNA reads TGTGCCAGCAGTTGCATCGACAGGGGGTACTCCTACGAGCAGTACGTC.

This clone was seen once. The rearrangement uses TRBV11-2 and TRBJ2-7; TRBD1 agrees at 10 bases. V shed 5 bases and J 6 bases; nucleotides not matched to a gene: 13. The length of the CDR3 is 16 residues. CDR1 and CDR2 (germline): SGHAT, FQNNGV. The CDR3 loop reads CASSRDRGRMGVEQYF. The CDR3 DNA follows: TGTGCCAGCAGCCGCGACAGGGGGCGCATGGGGGTCGAGCAGTACTTC.

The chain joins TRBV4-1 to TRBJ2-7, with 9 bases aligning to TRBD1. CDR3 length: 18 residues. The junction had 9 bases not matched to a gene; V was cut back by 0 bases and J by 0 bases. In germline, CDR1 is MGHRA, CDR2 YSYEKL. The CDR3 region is CASSQEGTGTKSSYEQYF. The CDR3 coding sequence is TGCGCCAGCAGCCAAGAGGGGACAGGGACTAAGAGCTCCTACGAGCAGTACTTC.

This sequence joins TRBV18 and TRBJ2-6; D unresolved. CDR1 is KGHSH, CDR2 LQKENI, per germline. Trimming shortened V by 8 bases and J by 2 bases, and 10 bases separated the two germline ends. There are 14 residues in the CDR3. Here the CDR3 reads CASQGGPGANVLTF. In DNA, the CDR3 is TGTGCCAGCCAAGGTGGGCCTGGGGCCAACGTCCTGACTTTC.

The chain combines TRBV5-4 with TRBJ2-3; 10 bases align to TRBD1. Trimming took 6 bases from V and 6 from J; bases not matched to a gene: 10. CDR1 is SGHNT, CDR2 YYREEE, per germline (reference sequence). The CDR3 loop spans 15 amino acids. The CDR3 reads CASTLGQGVMDTQYF. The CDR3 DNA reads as TGTGCCAGCACCCTTGGACAGGGGGTCATGGATACGCAGTATTTT.

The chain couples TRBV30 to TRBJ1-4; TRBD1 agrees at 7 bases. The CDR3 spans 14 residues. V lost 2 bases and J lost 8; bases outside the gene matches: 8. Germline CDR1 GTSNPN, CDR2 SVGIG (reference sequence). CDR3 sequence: CAWSMTGIEEKLFF. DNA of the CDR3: TGTGCCTGGAGTATGACAGGGATAGAGGAAAAACTGTTTTTT.

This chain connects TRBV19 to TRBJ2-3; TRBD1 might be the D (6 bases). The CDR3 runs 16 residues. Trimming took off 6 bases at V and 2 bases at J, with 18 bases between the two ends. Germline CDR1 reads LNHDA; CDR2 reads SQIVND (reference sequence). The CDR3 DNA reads TGTGCCAGTAGAACGTCCGGGACAAGCTTCACAGATACGCAGTATTTT. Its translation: CASRTSGTSFTDTQYF. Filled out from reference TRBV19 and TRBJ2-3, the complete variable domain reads DGGITQSPKYLFRKEGQNVTLSCEQNLNHDAMYWYRQDPGQGLRLIYYSQIVNDFQKGDIAEGYSVSREKKESFPLTVTSAQKNPTAFYLCASRTSGTSFTDTQYFGPGTRLTVL.

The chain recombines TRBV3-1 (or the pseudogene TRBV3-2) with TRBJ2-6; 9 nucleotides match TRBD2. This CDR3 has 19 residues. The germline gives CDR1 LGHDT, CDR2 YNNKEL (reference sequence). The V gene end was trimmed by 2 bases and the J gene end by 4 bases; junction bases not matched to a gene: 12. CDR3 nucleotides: TGTGCCAGCAGCCAAAGAGCGGGAGGCTCCCCGGGAGGGGCCAACGTCCTGACTTTC. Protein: CASSQRAGGSPGGANVLTF.